These T cell receptor beta chains were read from a single sample in a study of blood T cell repertoires in COVID-19. Repertoires were generated with immunoSEQ multiplex PCR, while TCRdb's copy carries only in-frame clones and drops some. The repertoire holds 400,000 or so clones, with approximately 90% as singletons. Source material: peripheral blood. Receptor source: a man between 18 and 29 years old with COVID-19, enrolled during active disease. Each CDR3 is given with its conserved first and last residue. D genes are given only for firm matches. A clone size is listed for some rows: how often the clone was seen (once, few, many), or a class if it is expanded.

v_gene	abundance	d_gene	j_gene	CDR3nt	CDR3aa
TRBV24-1	NA	NA	TRBJ2-2	TGTGCCACCAGTGATTTCCTGGGACACCAAGCGAACACCGGGGAGCTGTTTTTT	CATSDFLGHQANTGELFF
TRBV24-1	NA	NA	TRBJ2-2	TGTGCCACCAGTGACCCGAGGAGCCCCGGGGAGCTGTTTTTT	CATSDPRSPGELFF
TRBV7-2	NA	NA	TRBJ2-3	TGTGCCAGCAGCGCCCGACAGTTAAGCACAGATACGCAGTATTTT	CASSARQLSTDTQYF
TRBV5-1	NA	TRBD2	TRBJ2-1	TGCGCCAGCAGGACTAGCGGGGGGGCCTCCTACAATGAGCAGTTCTTC	CASRTSGGASYNEQFF
TRBV4-2	NA	TRBD2	TRBJ2-1	TGTGCCAGCAGCCAAGGTTCAAGCGGGGTCTACAATGAGCAGTTCTTC	CASSQGSSGVYNEQFF
TRBV7-2	many	TRBD1	TRBJ2-7	TGTGCCAGCAGTAGACAGGGGGCGCGAGAGCAGTACTTC	CASSRQGAREQYF
TRBV11-2	NA	TRBD1	TRBJ2-7	TGTGCCAGCAGCTCGGACAGGGTCGGCGAGCAGTACTTT	CASSSDRVGEQYF
TRBV30	NA	NA	TRBJ2-7	TGTGCCTGGAGTGTACTTAGCCGACAGGAGCAGTACTTC	CAWSVLSRQEQYF
TRBV6-5	NA	TRBD1	TRBJ2-1	TGTGCCAGCAGTTCCCCGGGACAGCACGATGAGCAGTTCTTC	CASSSPGQHDEQFF
TRBV10-3	NA	NA	TRBJ2-1	TGTGCCATCGGAGATAGCGGAACCCCCTACAATGAGCAGTTCTTC	CAIGDSGTPYNEQFF
TRBV5-1	NA	TRBD2	TRBJ2-1	TGCGCCAGCAGCGCCGGGACTAGCGGGACCAATGAGCAGTTCTTC	CASSAGTSGTNEQFF
TRBV7-9	few	NA	TRBJ1-2	TGTGCCAGCAGCCCCGTGGAAGGGGGGGCCGACACCTTC	CASSPVEGGADTF
TRBV7-9	NA	TRBD2	TRBJ2-3	TGTGCCAGCAGCTTTACTAGCGGGGGGGGCACAGATACGCAGTATTTT	CASSFTSGGGTDTQYF
TRBV5-6	NA	NA	TRBJ1-5	TGTGCCAGCAGCTTTTGGGGCAATAGCAATCAGCCCCAGCATTTT	CASSFWGNSNQPQHF
TRBV10-2	NA	NA	TRBJ2-7	TGCGCCAGCAGGAGAGCTGGGGGCCGCTTATCGGACGAGCAGTACTTC	CASRRAGGRLSDEQYF